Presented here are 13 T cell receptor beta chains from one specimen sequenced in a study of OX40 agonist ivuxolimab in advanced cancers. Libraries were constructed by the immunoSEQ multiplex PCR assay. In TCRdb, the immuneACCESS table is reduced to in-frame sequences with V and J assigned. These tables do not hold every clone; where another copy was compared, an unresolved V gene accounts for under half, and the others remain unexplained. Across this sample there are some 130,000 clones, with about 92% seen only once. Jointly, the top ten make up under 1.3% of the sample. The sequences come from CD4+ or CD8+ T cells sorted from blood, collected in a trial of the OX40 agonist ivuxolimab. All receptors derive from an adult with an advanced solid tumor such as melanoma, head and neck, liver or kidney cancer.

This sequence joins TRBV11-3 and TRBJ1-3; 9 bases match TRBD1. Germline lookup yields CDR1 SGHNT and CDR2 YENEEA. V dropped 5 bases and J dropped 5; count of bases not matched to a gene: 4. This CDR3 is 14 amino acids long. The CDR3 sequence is CASSRGQGRNTIYF. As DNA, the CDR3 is TGTGCCAGCAGCCGGGGACAGGGAAGAAACACCATATATTTT.

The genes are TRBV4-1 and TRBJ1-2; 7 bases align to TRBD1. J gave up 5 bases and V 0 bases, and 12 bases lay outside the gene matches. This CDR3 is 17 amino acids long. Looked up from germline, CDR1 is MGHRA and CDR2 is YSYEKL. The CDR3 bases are TGCGCCAGCAGCCAAGATATTAGTGACAGGGATCGATATGGCTACACCTTC. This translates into CASSQDISDRDRYGYTF.

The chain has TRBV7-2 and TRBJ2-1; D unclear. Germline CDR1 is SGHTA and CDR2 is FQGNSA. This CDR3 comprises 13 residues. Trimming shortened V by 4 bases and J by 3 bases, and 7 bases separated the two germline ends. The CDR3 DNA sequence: TGTGCCAGCAGCTCTACGCTCTACAATGAGCAGTTCTTC. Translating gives CASSSTLYNEQFF.

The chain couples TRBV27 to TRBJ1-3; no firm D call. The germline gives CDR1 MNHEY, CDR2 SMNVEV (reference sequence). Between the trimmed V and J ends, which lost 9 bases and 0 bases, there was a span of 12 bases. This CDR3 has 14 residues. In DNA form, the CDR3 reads TGTGCCAGTAGCGACCTAAGCTCTGGAAACACCATATATTTT. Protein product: CASSDLSSGNTIYF.

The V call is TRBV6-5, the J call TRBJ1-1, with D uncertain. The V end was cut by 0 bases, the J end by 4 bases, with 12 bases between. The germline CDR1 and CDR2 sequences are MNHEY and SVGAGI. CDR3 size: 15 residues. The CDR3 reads CASSYSGGRGTEAFF. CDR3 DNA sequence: TGTGCCAGCAGTTACTCGGGCGGACGGGGCACTGAAGCTTTCTTT.

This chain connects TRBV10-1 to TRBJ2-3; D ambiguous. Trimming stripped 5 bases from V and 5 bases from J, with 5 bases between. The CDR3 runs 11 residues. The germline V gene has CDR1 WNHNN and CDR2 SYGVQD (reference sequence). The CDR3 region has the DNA TGCGCCAGCAGTCGCGAAGATACGCAGTATTTT. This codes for CASSREDTQYF.

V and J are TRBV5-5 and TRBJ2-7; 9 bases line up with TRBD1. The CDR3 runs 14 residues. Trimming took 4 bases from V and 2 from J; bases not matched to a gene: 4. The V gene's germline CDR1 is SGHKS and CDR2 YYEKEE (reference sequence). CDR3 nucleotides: TGTGCCAGCAGCGCCGGACAGGGGCCCTACGAGCAGTACTTC. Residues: CASSAGQGPYEQYF.

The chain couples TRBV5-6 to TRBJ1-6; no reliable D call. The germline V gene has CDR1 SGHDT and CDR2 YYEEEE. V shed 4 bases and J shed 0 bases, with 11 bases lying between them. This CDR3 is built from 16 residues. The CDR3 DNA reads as TGTGCCAGCAGCGGCTACGGGAGCTCCTATAATTCACCCCTCCACTTT. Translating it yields CASSGYGSSYNSPLHF.

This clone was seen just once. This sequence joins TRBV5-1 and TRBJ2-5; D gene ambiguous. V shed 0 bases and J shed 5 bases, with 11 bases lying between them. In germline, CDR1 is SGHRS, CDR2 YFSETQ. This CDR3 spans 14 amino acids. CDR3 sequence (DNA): TGCGCCAGCAGCTTGGGAGGAGTAAGCGAGACCCAGTACTTC. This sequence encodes CASSLGGVSETQYF.

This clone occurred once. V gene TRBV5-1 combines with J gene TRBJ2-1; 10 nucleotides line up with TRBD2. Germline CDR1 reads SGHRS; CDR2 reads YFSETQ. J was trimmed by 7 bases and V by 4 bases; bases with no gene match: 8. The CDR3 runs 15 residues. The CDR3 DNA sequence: TGCGCCAGCAGCGTCCTAGCGGGGGAGTTAAATGAGCAGTTCTTC. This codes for CASSVLAGELNEQFF.

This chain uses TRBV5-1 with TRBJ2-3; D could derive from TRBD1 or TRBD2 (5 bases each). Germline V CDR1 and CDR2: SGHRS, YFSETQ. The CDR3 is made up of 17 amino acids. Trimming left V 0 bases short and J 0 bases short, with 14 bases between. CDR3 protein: CASSLGGTASSTDTQYF. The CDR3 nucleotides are TGCGCCAGCAGCTTGGGGGGGACGGCTTCTAGCACAGATACGCAGTATTTT.

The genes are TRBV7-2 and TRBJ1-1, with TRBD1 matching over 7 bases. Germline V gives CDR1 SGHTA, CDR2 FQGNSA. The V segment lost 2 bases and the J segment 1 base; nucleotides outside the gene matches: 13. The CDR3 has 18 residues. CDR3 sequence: CASSLYGRGQGGNTEAFF. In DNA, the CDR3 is TGTGCCAGCAGCTTATATGGGCGTGGGCAGGGGGGGAACACTGAAGCTTTCTTT.

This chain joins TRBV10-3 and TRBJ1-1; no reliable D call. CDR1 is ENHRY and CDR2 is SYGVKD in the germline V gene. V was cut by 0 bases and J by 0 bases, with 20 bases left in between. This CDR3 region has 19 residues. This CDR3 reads CAISESSAIPRIMNTEAFF. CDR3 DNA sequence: TGTGCCATCAGTGAGTCCTCAGCGATCCCGCGGATCATGAACACTGAAGCTTTCTTT.